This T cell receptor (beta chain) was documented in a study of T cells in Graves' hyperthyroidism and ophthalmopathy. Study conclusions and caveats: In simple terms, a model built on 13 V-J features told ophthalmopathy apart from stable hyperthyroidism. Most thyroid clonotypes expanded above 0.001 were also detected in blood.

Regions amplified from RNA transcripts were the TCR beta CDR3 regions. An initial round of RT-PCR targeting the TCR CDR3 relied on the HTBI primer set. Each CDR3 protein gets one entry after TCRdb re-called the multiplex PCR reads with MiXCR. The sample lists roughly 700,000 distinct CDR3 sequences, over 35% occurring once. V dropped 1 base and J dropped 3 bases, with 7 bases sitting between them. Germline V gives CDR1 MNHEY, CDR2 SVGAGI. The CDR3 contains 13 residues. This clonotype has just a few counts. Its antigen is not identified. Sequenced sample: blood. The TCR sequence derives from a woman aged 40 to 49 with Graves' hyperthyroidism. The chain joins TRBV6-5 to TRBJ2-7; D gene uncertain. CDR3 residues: CASSYYQGYEQYF. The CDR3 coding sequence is TGTGCCAGCAGTTACTACCAAGGCTACGAGCAGTACTTC.